These 2 T cell receptor beta chains came from one sample sequenced in a study of response to subunit inactivated influenza vaccine. MiXCR was run by TCRdb on the RT-PCR reads, yielding one entry per CDR3 protein. The table lists hundreds of thousands of distinct CDR3 sequences, 25% of them singletons. Sequencing used CD4+ T cells sorted from PBMCs, obtained 5 days after vaccination. The receptors come from a man in his forties or fifties who received an inactivated influenza vaccine.

The rearrangement links TRBV6-2 or TRBV6-3 to TRBJ2-2; D not certain. Trimming removed 1 base at V and 0 bases at J, with 12 bases between. Germline V gene sequence: CDR1 MNHEY, CDR2 SVGEGT. CDR3 length equals 17 residues. In nucleotides, the CDR3 is TGTGCCAGCAGTTACTTGATGGGTTATTCGAACACCGGGGAGCTGTTTTTT. It encodes CASSYLMGYSNTGELFF.

The chain is built from TRBV5-1 and TRBJ2-5; no reliable D call. The length of the CDR3 is 13 residues. In germline, CDR1 is SGHRS, CDR2 YFSETQ. Trimming stripped 4 bases from V and 5 bases from J, with 12 bases between. The CDR3 spells CASSPVGKETQYF. The CDR3 DNA follows: TGCGCCAGCAGCCCGGTGGGGAAGGAGACCCAGTACTTC. Drawing the rest from reference TRBV5-1 and TRBJ2-5, the complete variable domain is KAGVTQTPRYLIKTRGQQVTLSCSPISGHRSVSWYQQTPGQGLQFLFEYFSETQRNKGNFPGRFSGRQFSNSRSEMNVSTLELGDSALYLCASSPVGKETQYFGPGTRLLVL.